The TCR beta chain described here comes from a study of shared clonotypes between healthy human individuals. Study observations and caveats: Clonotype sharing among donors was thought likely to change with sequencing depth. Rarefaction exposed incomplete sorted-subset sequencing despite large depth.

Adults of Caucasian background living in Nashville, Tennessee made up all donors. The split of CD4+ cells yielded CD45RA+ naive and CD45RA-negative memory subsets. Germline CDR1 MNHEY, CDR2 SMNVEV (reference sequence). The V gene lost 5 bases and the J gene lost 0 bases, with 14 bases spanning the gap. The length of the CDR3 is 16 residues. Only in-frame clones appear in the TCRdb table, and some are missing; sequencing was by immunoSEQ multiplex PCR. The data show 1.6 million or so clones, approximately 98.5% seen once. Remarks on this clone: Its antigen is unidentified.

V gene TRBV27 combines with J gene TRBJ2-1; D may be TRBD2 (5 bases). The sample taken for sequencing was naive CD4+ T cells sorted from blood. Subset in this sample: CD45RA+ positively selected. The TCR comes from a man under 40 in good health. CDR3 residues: CASSVTPGISYNEQFF. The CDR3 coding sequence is TGTGCCAGCAGTGTAACACCGGGAATCTCCTACAATGAGCAGTTCTTC.